This T cell receptor beta chain derives from a study of blood T cells in healthy people across ages. Study results and limitations: Donors of long life had a larger count of naive CD4+ cells and greater diversity than aged donors.

Through a sample-barcoded 5' primer and a J-beta primer mix, a second PCR was run for roughly 7 to 11 cycles. Every cDNA molecule bore a tag from a template-switch adaptor containing 12 random nucleotides. In TCRdb, the 5' RACE reads were re-called with MiXCR into one record per CDR3 protein. The table includes around 780,000 distinct CDR3 sequences, roughly three fifths detected once. The germline CDR1 and CDR2 sequences are DFQATT and SNEGSKA (reference sequence). The CDR3 spans 17 residues. Trimming pared 6 bases from V and 0 bases from J, leaving 23 bases between. About this clonotype: Its specificity is unknown.

Isolation per sample recovered at least 6.5 million PBMCs. The sequence came from a man aged 40-50 years in good health. Sequencing was performed on blood. The genes are TRBV20-1 and TRBJ2-5, with a tentative D call TRBD1 (6 bases). CDR3 nucleotide sequence: TGCAGTGCCATCCTATCCCAGGGGCACCCGTACCAAGAGACCCAGTACTTC. It yields the protein CSAILSQGHPYQETQYF.